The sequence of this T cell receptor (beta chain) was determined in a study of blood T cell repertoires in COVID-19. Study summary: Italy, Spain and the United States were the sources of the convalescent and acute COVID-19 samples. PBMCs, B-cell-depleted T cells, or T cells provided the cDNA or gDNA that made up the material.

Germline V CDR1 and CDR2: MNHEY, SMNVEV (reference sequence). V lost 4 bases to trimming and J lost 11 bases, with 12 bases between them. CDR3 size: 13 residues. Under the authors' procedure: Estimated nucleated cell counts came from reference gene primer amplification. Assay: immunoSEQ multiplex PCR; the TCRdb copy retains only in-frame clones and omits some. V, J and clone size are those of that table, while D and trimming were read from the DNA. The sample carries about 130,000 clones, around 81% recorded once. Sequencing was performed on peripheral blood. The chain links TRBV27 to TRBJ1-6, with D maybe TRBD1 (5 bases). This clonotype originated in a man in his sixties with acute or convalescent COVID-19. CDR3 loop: CASSSRLGPPLHF. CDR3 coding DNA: TGTGCCAGCAGTTCCCGACTGGGGCCACCCCTCCACTTT.